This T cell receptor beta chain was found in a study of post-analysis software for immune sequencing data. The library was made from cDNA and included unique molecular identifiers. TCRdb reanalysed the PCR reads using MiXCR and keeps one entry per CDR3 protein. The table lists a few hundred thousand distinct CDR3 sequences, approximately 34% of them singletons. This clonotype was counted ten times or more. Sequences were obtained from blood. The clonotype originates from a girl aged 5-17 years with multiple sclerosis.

The CDR3 sequence is CASIGGGNYGYTF. The CDR3 bases are TGTGCCAGCATCGGGGGAGGTAACTATGGCTACACCTTC. The J gene is TRBJ1-2, the V gene TRBV6-5; TRBD1 might be the D (5 bases). The ends were cut back, 7 bases at V and 1 base at J, with 10 bases in the middle. The CDR3 sequence is 13 residues long. Germline V gene data show CDR1 as MNHEY and CDR2 as SVGAGI.